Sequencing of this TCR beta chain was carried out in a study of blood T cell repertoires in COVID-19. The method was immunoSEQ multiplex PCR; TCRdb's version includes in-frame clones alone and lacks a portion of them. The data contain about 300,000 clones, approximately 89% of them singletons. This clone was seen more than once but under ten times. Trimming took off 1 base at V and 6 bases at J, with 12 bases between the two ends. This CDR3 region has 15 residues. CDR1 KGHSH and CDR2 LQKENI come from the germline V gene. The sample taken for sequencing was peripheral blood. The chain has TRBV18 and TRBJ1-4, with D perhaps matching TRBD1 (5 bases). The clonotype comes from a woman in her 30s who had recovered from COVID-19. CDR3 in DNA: TGTGCCAGCTCACCACGCGCAGGGAGGGATGAAAAACTGTTTTTT. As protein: CASSPRAGRDEKLFF.